Listed here are 27 T cell receptor beta chains from one sample, sequenced in a study of shared clonotypes between healthy human individuals. Produced via immunoSEQ multiplex PCR; TCRdb's table is partial and in-frame only. The data show approximately 2.1 million clones, approximately 93% seen once. Sequenced sample: naive CD4+ T cells from PBMCs. Sample subset: CD45RA+ positively selected. These receptors were collected from a man aged 18 to 35 in good health. Some clones in this sample may be carry-over from other donors' samples.

This chain connects TRBV7-2 to TRBJ2-7, with 11 bases aligning to TRBD2. Unmatched junction bases numbered 5, after V lost 2 bases and J lost 5 bases. This CDR3 has 15 residues. Germline CDR1 is SGHTA and CDR2 is FQGNSA. For the CDR3, the DNA is TGTGCCAGCAGCTTAACTAGCGGGAGTACCAACGAGCAGTACTTC. This gives the protein CASSLTSGSTNEQYF.

CDR3 in DNA: TGTGCCATCAGACGGACTAGCGGGATCACAGATACGCAGTATTTT. Protein sequence: CAIRRTSGITDTQYF. This chain connects TRBV10-3 to TRBJ2-3, with TRBD2 identical over 12 bases. Germline-derived CDR1 and CDR2 are ENHRY and SYGVKD. This CDR3 has 15 residues. V shed 6 bases, J shed 2 bases, and the junction held 3 bases outside the gene matches.

The chain joins TRBV18 to TRBJ2-1, with D tentatively TRBD1 (6 bases). Trimming took 3 bases from V and 8 from J, leaving 8 bases between them. Germline lookup yields CDR1 KGHSH and CDR2 LQKENI. The CDR3 loop spans 12 amino acids. CDR3 amino acids: CASSPQGYEQFF. CDR3 nucleotide sequence: TGTGCCAGCTCACCGCAGGGGTATGAGCAGTTCTTC. The entire variable domain, with the rest obtained from reference TRBV18 and TRBJ2-1, is as follows: NAGVMQNPRHLVRRRGQEARLRCSPMKGHSHVYWYRQLPEEGLKFMVYLQKENIIDESGMPKERFSAEFPKEGPSILRIQQVVRGDSAAYFCASSPQGYEQFFGPGTRLTVL.

The CDR3 sequence: CASTLDRGLGYTF. The CDR3 DNA is TGTGCCAGCACCCTCGACAGGGGGCTTGGCTACACCTTC. The J gene is TRBJ1-2, the V gene TRBV28; 10 bases fit TRBD1. Trimming at V came to 7 bases and at J to 7 bases, leaving 6 bases not matched to a gene. CDR1 and CDR2 from the germline V gene are MDHEN and SYDVKM. The CDR3 runs 13 residues.

CDR3 sequence: CASTASRFNEKLFF. DNA of the CDR3: TGTGCCAGCACCGCGAGCCGGTTTAACGAAAAACTGTTTTTT. The rearrangement uses TRBV6-6 and TRBJ1-4; no clear D gene. CDR1 MNHNY and CDR2 SVGAGI come from the germline V gene (reference sequence). This CDR3 is 14 amino acids long. Trimming pared 7 bases from V and 8 bases from J, leaving 17 bases between.

The chain recombines TRBV19 with TRBJ1-3; D perhaps matches TRBD1 (5 bases). CDR1 is LNHDA, CDR2 SQIVND, per germline (reference sequence). This CDR3 has 15 residues. The V end lost 7 bases, the J end lost 3 bases, and 16 bases lay between the germline ends. The CDR3 DNA is TGTGCCAGTACCTCCTATACGAGGGGTGGAAACACCATATATTTT. It codes for CASTSYTRGGNTIYF.

The chain employs TRBV5-1 and TRBJ1-4, with TRBD1 identical over 8 bases. CDR3 length: 14 residues. V trimming: 5 bases; J trimming: 8 bases; junction bases outside the gene matches: 8. Germline lookup yields CDR1 SGHRS and CDR2 YFSETQ. This CDR3 reads CASRRDRSEEKLFF. In nucleotides, the CDR3 is TGCGCCAGCAGGCGGGACAGGAGTGAGGAAAAACTGTTTTTT.

The rearrangement uses TRBV28 and TRBJ2-1; 9 nucleotides align to TRBD2. CDR3 size: 15 residues. V was pared by 6 bases and J by 3 bases, with 6 bases of the junction left unmatched. From germline, CDR1 is MDHEN and CDR2 SYDVKM. The CDR3 sequence is CASRPGTSSYNEQFF. For the CDR3, the DNA is TGTGCCAGCAGGCCCGGGACTAGCAGCTACAATGAGCAGTTCTTC.

The chain is built from TRBV5-1 and TRBJ1-4; D call uncertain. The CDR3 sequence is 16 residues long. The germline V gene encodes CDR1 SGHRS and CDR2 YFSETQ. V shed 0 bases and J shed 3 bases, with 12 bases lying between them. The CDR3 DNA follows: TGCGCCAGCAGCTTGGCCGTAAGAGGACCTAATGAAAAACTGTTTTTT. It translates to CASSLAVRGPNEKLFF.

Here the CDR3 DNA reads TGCGCCAGCAGCTTGCCCGATAATACAGAGACCCAGTACTTC. It is translated as CASSLPDNTETQYF. The chain has TRBV5-1 and TRBJ2-5; D ambiguous. The CDR3 is 14 residues long. Germline CDR1 is SGHRS and CDR2 is YFSETQ. The germline V and J ends were trimmed by 1 base and 4 bases, with 11 bases remaining between them.

Turning to this clone: Other DNA sequences of this sample code for an identical CDR3. The genes are TRBV19 and TRBJ2-7; TRBD2 might be the D (6 bases). CDR3 length: 13 residues. Germline CDR1 and CDR2: LNHDA and SQIVND (reference sequence). V lost 3 bases and J 2 bases, leaving 8 bases between the germline ends. CDR3 DNA sequence: TGTGCCAGTAGTATCGGGGGTGCCTACGAGCAGTACTTC. Residues: CASSIGGAYEQYF.

The chain links TRBV19 to TRBJ1-4; 9 nucleotides align to TRBD1. CDR1 LNHDA and CDR2 SQIVND come from the germline V gene (reference sequence). CDR3 size: 14 residues. With V trimmed by 7 bases and J by 4 bases, 4 bases remained unmatched. The CDR3 DNA sequence: TGTGCCAGTACGGCGGGACAGGGTAATGAAAAACTGTTTTTT. It is translated as CASTAGQGNEKLFF.

The sample holds one count of this clone. The chain has TRBV5-5 and TRBJ1-4; D call uncertain. This CDR3 contains 15 residues. The V end lost 2 bases, the J end lost 3 bases, and 11 bases lay between the germline ends. Germline V lookup: CDR1 SGHKS, CDR2 YYEKEE (reference sequence). This chain's CDR3 is CASSFWHRSNEKLFF. Written as DNA, the CDR3 is TGTGCCAGCAGCTTTTGGCACAGATCTAATGAAAAACTGTTTTTT.

The chain carries TRBV7-2 and TRBJ2-5; D may be TRBD1 (6 bases). In germline, CDR1 is SGHTA, CDR2 FQGNSA. This CDR3 comprises 15 residues. V lost 5 bases and J lost 5, with 18 bases in between. The CDR3 loop reads CASSTTGNIRETQYF. The CDR3, as DNA: TGTGCCAGCAGCACCACAGGGAACATACGGGAGACCCAGTACTTC.

The chain joins TRBV29-1 to TRBJ2-7; D is unresolved. CDR3 length: 12 residues. CDR1 and CDR2 from the germline V gene are SQVTM and ANQGSEA. The ends were cut back, 3 bases at V and 5 bases at J, with 11 bases in the middle. CDR3 bases: TGCAGCGTTGACAGGATTGGGGACGAGCAGTACTTC. Translating gives CSVDRIGDEQYF.

This clone was detected a few times. J is TRBJ1-1 and V is TRBV7-3; 8 bases are shared with TRBD1. The V and J ends lost 5 bases and 6 bases, in that order; junction bases with no gene match: 8. Germline assignment: CDR1 SGHTA and CDR2 FQGTGA. The CDR3 is 14 amino acids. In DNA, the CDR3 is TGTGCCAGCAGCGGACAGGGAGGCGGCTCTGAAGCTTTCTTT. Protein sequence: CASSGQGGGSEAFF.

The chain carries TRBV15 and TRBJ1-2; perhaps TRBD1 as D (6 bases). In germline, CDR1 is LNHNV, CDR2 YYDKDF (reference sequence). Trimming stripped 1 base from V and 0 bases from J, with 9 bases between. The CDR3 extends over 15 amino acids. The CDR3 region is CATSRAPGANYGYTF. The DNA for the CDR3 is TGTGCCACCAGCAGAGCCCCAGGGGCTAACTATGGCTACACCTTC.

The chain employs TRBV28 and TRBJ1-2; 7 bases match TRBD1. The V and J ends lost 4 bases and 5 bases, in that order; junction bases with no gene match: 7. Germline CDR1 reads MDHEN; CDR2 reads SYDVKM. The CDR3 loop spans 14 amino acids. CDR3 DNA: TGTGCCAGCAGTTCCCCTGGACAGGAGTATGGCTACACCTTC. The encoded protein is CASSSPGQEYGYTF.

In this sample, this clone turned up once. J is TRBJ2-5 and V is TRBV6-1; D uncertain. The germline V gene has CDR1 MNHNS and CDR2 SASEGT. The CDR3 loop spans 11 amino acids. V lost 6 bases to trimming and J lost 7 bases, with 9 bases between them. CDR3 sequence (DNA): TGTGCCAGCAGGAGTATTAGGACCCAGTACTTC. It yields the protein CASRSIRTQYF.

The chain links TRBV18 to TRBJ2-1, with TRBD2 matching 9 bases. The CDR3 consists of 15 residues. With V trimmed by 1 base and J by 6 bases, 4 bases remained unmatched. Germline V lookup: CDR1 KGHSH, CDR2 LQKENI. Written as DNA, the CDR3 is TGTGCCAGCTCACCACTCTTAGCGGGGGCCAATGAGCAGTTCTTC. This translates into CASSPLLAGANEQFF.

A single count supports this clone. V gene TRBV6-6 combines with J gene TRBJ1-4, with D maybe TRBD1 (5 bases). V lost 5 bases, J lost 2 bases, and 15 bases lay in between. Per germline, CDR1 MNHNY and CDR2 SVGAGI (reference sequence). This CDR3 comprises 16 residues. DNA for the CDR3: TGTGCCAGCAGTGGGACCCCCGGTACGACTAATGAAAAACTGTTTTTT. The encoded protein is CASSGTPGTTNEKLFF.

The chain links TRBV7-2 to TRBJ2-7; no definite D call. The CDR3 has 15 amino acids. Germline-derived CDR1 and CDR2 are SGHTA and FQGNSA. V was shortened by 6 bases and J by 2 bases, with 17 bases between the two germline ends. The CDR3 DNA is TGTGCCAGCAGACTGGCGGACCAAATCCCCTACGAGCAGTACTTC. Its translation: CASRLADQIPYEQYF. Full variable domain (rest looked up from reference TRBV7-2 and TRBJ2-7): GAGVSQSPSNKVTEKGKDVELRCDPISGHTALYWYRQSLGQGLEFLIYFQGNSAPDKSGLPSDRFSAERTGGSVSTLTIQRTQQEDSAVYLCASRLADQIPYEQYFGPGTRLTVT.

The V gene is TRBV5-1, the J gene TRBJ1-1, with 7 bases matching TRBD1. This CDR3 has 14 amino acids. The ends lost 4 bases at V and 6 bases at J; junction bases unmatched: 9. CDR1 SGHRS and CDR2 YFSETQ come from the germline V gene. CDR3 loop: CASSIRQGGAEAFF. The CDR3 coding sequence is TGCGCCAGCAGCATAAGACAGGGAGGGGCTGAAGCTTTCTTT.

The chain combines TRBV2 with TRBJ1-1; 9 nucleotides line up with TRBD1. Trimming cost V 6 bases and J 6 bases; bases outside gene matches: 8. The CDR3 sequence is 14 residues long. The V gene's germline CDR1 is SNHLY and CDR2 FYNNEI. CDR3 region: CASREQGALAEAFF. In nucleotides, the CDR3 is TGTGCCAGCAGGGAACAGGGGGCGTTGGCTGAAGCTTTCTTT.

About this clone: In the same sample, other DNA sequences code for this CDR3. The chain has TRBV5-1 and TRBJ2-3; D is uncertain. This CDR3 comprises 14 residues. The germline V and J ends were trimmed by 0 bases and 1 base, with 6 bases remaining between them. Germline-derived CDR1 and CDR2 are SGHRS and YFSETQ. Here the CDR3 DNA reads TGCGCCAGCAGCTTGGGACAACGCACAGATACGCAGTATTTT. Amino acids: CASSLGQRTDTQYF.

This chain joins TRBV28 and TRBJ1-2; weak D call: TRBD1 (5 bases). The germline gives CDR1 MDHEN, CDR2 SYDVKM. Deletions cut 9 bases from V and 6 bases from J, with 23 bases between. This CDR3 is built from 15 residues. As DNA, the CDR3 is TGTGCCAGTCTCGGGACTCCCGCCGGCAGGGATGGCTACACCTTC. It yields the protein CASLGTPAGRDGYTF.

CDR3 in DNA: TGTGCCAGCCCCTCCTCAGGGGGCTTAAGCTCTGGGGCCAACGTCCTGACTTTC. Protein: CASPSSGGLSSGANVLTF. This chain connects TRBV18 to TRBJ2-6, with 8 bases matching TRBD1. The CDR3 has 18 residues. Germline assignment: CDR1 KGHSH and CDR2 LQKENI. With V trimmed by 8 bases and J by 0 bases, 12 bases remained unmatched. Looking up the rest from reference TRBV18 and TRBJ2-6 gives the full variable domain: NAGVMQNPRHLVRRRGQEARLRCSPMKGHSHVYWYRQLPEEGLKFMVYLQKENIIDESGMPKERFSAEFPKEGPSILRIQQVVRGDSAAYFCASPSSGGLSSGANVLTFGAGSRLTVL.